The rows below give T cell receptor beta chains drawn from one sample of a study of blood T cell repertoires in COVID-19. This table comes from immunoSEQ multiplex PCR, and its TCRdb copy is limited to in-frame clones, with some not included. In the table there are more than 300,000 clones, around 87% of which are singletons. Sequences were obtained from peripheral blood. These TCRs come from a woman in her 30s with COVID-19, enrolled during active disease. Both conserved end residues are part of each CDR3. Each record gives: D gene, V gene, clone size, J gene, CDR3 protein, CDR3 DNA. A D gene is named only where the DNA matches it firmly. Expanded clones get a size class; other rows say once, few or many, or leave the size out.

D gene: TRBD2; V gene: TRBV4-1; clone size: -; J gene: TRBJ2-7; CDR3 protein: CASSQVLAGEYEQYF; CDR3 DNA: TGCGCCAGCAGCCAAGTGCTAGCGGGCGAATACGAGCAGTACTTC
D gene: -; V gene: TRBV6-6; clone size: -; J gene: TRBJ1-2; CDR3 protein: CASSPDLRSYGYTF; CDR3 DNA: TGTGCCAGCAGCCCCGACTTAAGGTCCTATGGCTACACCTTC
D gene: -; V gene: TRBV28; clone size: -; J gene: TRBJ2-3; CDR3 protein: CASSLYNTDTQYF; CDR3 DNA: TGTGCCAGCAGTTTATACAACACAGATACGCAGTATTTT
D gene: TRBD2; V gene: TRBV24-1; clone size: -; J gene: TRBJ2-5; CDR3 protein: CATSISGAEETQYF; CDR3 DNA: TGTGCCACCTCGATTAGCGGGGCCGAAGAGACCCAGTACTTC
D gene: -; V gene: TRBV11-3; clone size: once; J gene: TRBJ2-1; CDR3 protein: CASSLREDNEQFF; CDR3 DNA: TGTGCCAGCAGCCTCAGGGAGGACAATGAGCAGTTCTTC
D gene: TRBD1; V gene: TRBV6-5; clone size: -; J gene: TRBJ2-2; CDR3 protein: CASRKGQTNTGELFF; CDR3 DNA: TGTGCCAGCAGAAAGGGACAGACGAACACCGGGGAGCTGTTTTTT
D gene: -; V gene: TRBV28; clone size: -; J gene: TRBJ2-5; CDR3 protein: CASSFRSQETQYF; CDR3 DNA: TGTGCCAGCAGTTTTAGGAGCCAAGAGACCCAGTACTTC
D gene: -; V gene: TRBV30; clone size: once; J gene: TRBJ2-1; CDR3 protein: CAWKRPSYNEQFF; CDR3 DNA: TGTGCCTGGAAGCGACCTAGCTACAATGAGCAGTTCTTC
D gene: TRBD1; V gene: TRBV18; clone size: -; J gene: TRBJ2-2; CDR3 protein: CASSPLQGASSGELFF; CDR3 DNA: TGTGCCAGCTCACCCCTACAGGGGGCTTCTTCCGGGGAGCTGTTTTTT
D gene: TRBD1; V gene: TRBV11-2; clone size: -; J gene: TRBJ1-1; CDR3 protein: CASSPDRGGTEAFF; CDR3 DNA: TGTGCCAGCAGTCCGGACAGGGGAGGCACTGAAGCTTTCTTT
D gene: TRBD1; V gene: TRBV15; clone size: many; J gene: TRBJ1-1; CDR3 protein: CATSRTGGEAFF; CDR3 DNA: TGTGCCACCAGCAGAACAGGGGGGGAAGCTTTCTTT